This TCR beta chain was sequenced during a study of graft-versus-host responses after intestinal transplantation. Germline CDR1 is MGHRA and CDR2 is YSYEKL. The CDR3 has 16 amino acids. A note on this clone: What it binds is not known.

Assay: immunoSEQ multiplex PCR; the TCRdb copy retains only in-frame clones and omits some. The data hold tens of thousands of clones, with 90% observed a single time. The sequence came from a human donor who received an intestinal transplant. The gene calls are TRBV4-1 and TRBJ2-5, with 9 nucleotides matching TRBD2. The closer fit of TRBJ2-7 to the DNA end suggests the J call may be wrong. Sequenced here: unstimulated CD4+ T cells sorted from spleen or lymph node cells, sampled before intestinal transplant. The CDR3 sequence: CASSRTSGGWVAEQYF. The CDR3 region has the DNA TGCGCCAGCAGCCGAACCAGCGGGGGGTGGGTCGCCGAGCAGTACTTC.